These T cell receptor beta chains were read from a single sample in a study of OX40 agonist ivuxolimab in advanced cancers. The table came from immunoSEQ multiplex PCR; TCRdb's copy has only in-frame clones and leaves some out. Of roughly 76,000 clones listed, around 90% are singletons. The material was CD4+ or CD8+ T cells sorted from blood, obtained in a trial of the OX40 agonist ivuxolimab. These receptor sequences come from an adult with an advanced solid tumor such as melanoma, head and neck, liver or kidney cancer. Both conserved end residues are part of each CDR3. Each record gives: CDR3 DNA, CDR3 protein, V gene, J gene, clone size, D gene. D genes are given only for firm matches. Size is omitted from some rows. Given values are once, few, many or a class for expanded clones.

TGTGCCAGCAGCTTAGGGGTAGAGAGAAAAGAGACCCAGTACTTC,CASSLGVERKETQYF,TRBV7-9,TRBJ2-5,.,.
TGTGCCCCTAGGGGCGCGGGTGGCTACACCTTC,CAPRGAGGYTF,TRBV19,TRBJ1-2,.,.
TGCGCCAGCAGCTTGGGGGGACAGAGGTACAATGAGCAGTTCTTC,CASSLGGQRYNEQFF,TRBV5-1,TRBJ2-1,.,TRBD1
TGCGCCAGCAGTCAGGACAGGGGATATGAGCAGTTCTTC,CASSQDRGYEQFF,TRBV10-1,TRBJ2-1,.,TRBD1
TGTGCCAGCAGTTTAGGAAGTACTAATGAAAAACTGTTTTTT,CASSLGSTNEKLFF,TRBV27,TRBJ1-4,once,.
TGTGCCAGCAGCCTAAAGGTGGATGAGCAGTTCTTC,CASSLKVDEQFF,TRBV5-4,TRBJ2-1,.,.
TGTGCCAGCAGCGCAGGGACTAGCGGGATTAGTACGCAGTATTTT,CASSAGTSGISTQYF,TRBV6-4,TRBJ2-3,.,TRBD2
TGTGCCAGCAGCATTAGCGGGGGGAACACCGGGGAGCTGTTTTTT,CASSISGGNTGELFF,TRBV11-1,TRBJ2-2,.,TRBD2
TGCGCCAGCAGCCCGACAGGCGTCGGAAACACCATATATTTT,CASSPTGVGNTIYF,TRBV5-1,TRBJ1-3,once,.
TGTGCCAGCTCATGGGCGGGAGGACCCTCCTACGAGCAGTACTTC,CASSWAGGPSYEQYF,TRBV18,TRBJ2-7,few,TRBD2
TGTGCCAGCGTCCCCGGGACAGGGAGATCTGGGGCCAACGTCCTGACTTTC,CASVPGTGRSGANVLTF,TRBV2,TRBJ2-6,.,TRBD1
TGTGCCAGCAGCCGCACGCAGACTAGCATAGATACGCAGTATTTT,CASSRTQTSIDTQYF,TRBV11-2,TRBJ2-3,.,TRBD2
TGCGCCAGCGGATCACAGGGGGAAGAGACCCAGTACTTC,CASGSQGEETQYF,TRBV5-1,TRBJ2-5,once,TRBD1
TGTGCCATCAGTGAGGGCGGGGAGCTGTTTTTT,CAISEGGELFF,TRBV10-3,TRBJ2-2,.,.
TGCGCCAGCAGCCAAGAAACGGGGAGAGGCAATCAGCCCCAGCATTTT,CASSQETGRGNQPQHF,TRBV4-1,TRBJ1-5,.,.
TGTGCCAGCAGTACGACAGGGGGCATCACCGGGGAGCTGTTTTTT,CASSTTGGITGELFF,TRBV6-6,TRBJ2-2,.,TRBD1
TGCGCCAGCAGCCCGGGACTAGCGGACACAGATACGCAGTATTTT,CASSPGLADTDTQYF,TRBV5-1,TRBJ2-3,.,TRBD2
TGTGCCAGCAGCTTTAGCGGGGGGCAAGAGACCCAGTACTTC,CASSFSGGQETQYF,TRBV7-2,TRBJ2-5,.,TRBD2
TGTGCCAGCTCACCTGCGGGAGGGATAAACAATGAGCAGTTCTTC,CASSPAGGINNEQFF,TRBV18,TRBJ2-1,once,TRBD2
TGTGCCAGCAGCTTAGATTCGGTAAATACGCAGTATTTT,CASSLDSVNTQYF,TRBV11-3,TRBJ2-3,.,.
TGTGCCAGCAGAGCCGGGCCCAGCCGAGGAAACACCATATATTTT,CASRAGPSRGNTIYF,TRBV6-5,TRBJ1-3,.,.
TGTGCCAGCAGCCCAGGGACTAGCGAAACCTTC,CASSPGTSETF,TRBV11-2,TRBJ2-7,.,TRBD2
TGTGCCTGGAGTGTGGGAGATACGCAGTATTTT,CAWSVGDTQYF,TRBV30,TRBJ2-3,few,.
TGTGCCAGCTCATCGACACTTTCTGGGGCCAACGTCCTGACTTTC,CASSSTLSGANVLTF,TRBV18,TRBJ2-6,.,.